Following are 30 T cell receptor beta chains from one sample sequenced in a study of blood T cell repertoires in COVID-19. Measured with immunoSEQ multiplex PCR; TCRdb has only the in-frame clones, and not every one. The repertoire has 250,000 to 300,000 clones, 88% of them found once; the top ten carry around 1%. Sequenced input: PBMCs or T cells enriched from blood (not recorded which). Receptors originate from a woman aged 25-40 years who had recovered from COVID-19.

The chain joins TRBV5-1 to TRBJ1-3; the D gene is possibly TRBD1 (6 bases). The CDR3 contains 14 residues. Trimming took off 2 bases at V and 2 bases at J, with 8 bases between the two ends. Germline V gives CDR1 SGHRS, CDR2 YFSETQ. The DNA for the CDR3 is TGCGCCAGCAGCTTACAGGGTGCTGGAAACACCATATATTTT. Translation gives CASSLQGAGNTIYF.

The chain is built from TRBV7-8 and TRBJ1-2; D is possibly TRBD1 (5 bases). The length of the CDR3 is 15 residues. Germline lookup yields CDR1 SGHVS and CDR2 FQNEAQ. V was pared by 0 bases and J by 2 bases, with 10 bases between. This CDR3 reads CASSLANTGNYGYTF. The CDR3 DNA is TGTGCCAGCAGCTTAGCGAACACAGGCAACTATGGCTACACCTTC.

The rearrangement links TRBV15 to TRBJ1-2; tentatively, D is TRBD1 (6 bases). Trimming removed 3 bases from V and 1 base from J, with 18 bases in between. This CDR3 region has 17 residues. The germline V gene encodes CDR1 LNHNV and CDR2 YYDKDF (reference sequence). The CDR3: CATSSEILTGYNYGYTF. As DNA, the CDR3 is TGTGCCACCAGCAGTGAGATATTGACAGGATATAACTATGGCTACACCTTC.

The genes are TRBV3-1 (or the pseudogene TRBV3-2) and TRBJ1-4, with TRBD1 identical over 8 bases. J lost 3 bases, V lost 4 bases, and 1 base had no gene match. CDR3 length: 14 amino acids. In germline, CDR1 is LGHDT, CDR2 YNNKEL (reference sequence). The CDR3 sequence: CASSPTGANEKLFF. CDR3 sequence (DNA): TGTGCCAGCAGCCCGACAGGGGCTAATGAAAAACTGTTTTTT.

V and J are TRBV3-1 (or the pseudogene TRBV3-2) and TRBJ1-1, with D perhaps matching TRBD1 (5 bases). This CDR3 is 14 amino acids long. From germline, CDR1 is LGHDT and CDR2 YNNKEL (reference sequence). V was trimmed by 1 base and J by 3 bases, leaving 9 bases between them. CDR3 amino acids: CASSQVWGDTEAFF. The CDR3 coding sequence is TGTGCCAGCAGCCAAGTTTGGGGGGACACTGAAGCTTTCTTT.

The V and J genes are TRBV27 and TRBJ2-3, with a possible D match to TRBD2 (6 bases). The CDR3 sequence is 14 residues long. Per germline, CDR1 MNHEY and CDR2 SMNVEV (reference sequence). V was shortened by 7 bases and J by 6 bases, with 17 bases between the two germline ends. The CDR3 loop reads CASNNSTRADTQYF. Written as DNA, the CDR3 is TGTGCCAGCAACAATTCGACTAGGGCGGATACGCAGTATTTT.

This clone was counted a single time. This chain uses TRBV19 with TRBJ1-5; maybe TRBD1 (6 bases). The V gene's germline CDR1 is LNHDA and CDR2 SQIVND (reference sequence). V was trimmed by 3 bases and J by 4 bases, leaving 13 bases between them. CDR3 length: 15 residues. The CDR3 here is CASSIVIGQNQPQHF. CDR3 DNA: TGTGCCAGTAGTATTGTGATAGGACAGAATCAGCCCCAGCATTTT.

V is TRBV7-9 and J is TRBJ2-2, with a possible D match to TRBD1 (5 bases). With 7 bases removed from V and 1 base from J, the gap between germline ends came to 13 bases. CDR3 length equals 15 residues. Germline CDR1 and CDR2: SEHNR and FQNEAQ (reference sequence). CDR3 sequence: CASTPPTGNTGELFF. CDR3 bases: TGTGCCAGCACCCCACCCACAGGGAACACCGGGGAGCTGTTTTTT.

CDR3 coding DNA: TGTGCCTGGATGGGACAGTTTAATGAAAAACTGTTTTTT. Encoded protein: CAWMGQFNEKLFF. The genes are TRBV30 and TRBJ1-4; TRBD1 aligns across 7 bases. CDR3 length: 13 residues. Germline V CDR1 and CDR2: GTSNPN, SVGIG (reference sequence). After removal of 4 bases from V and 4 bases from J, the junction contained 3 bases not matched to a gene.

The rearrangement joins TRBV7-3 to TRBJ2-7; 9 bases line up with TRBD2. There are 18 residues in the CDR3. From germline, CDR1 is SGHTA and CDR2 FQGTGA. Unmatched junction bases numbered 15, after V lost 2 bases and J lost 4 bases. CDR3 in amino acids: CASSLGLLAGITAYEQYF. The DNA for the CDR3 is TGTGCCAGCAGCTTAGGATTACTAGCGGGCATAACCGCGTACGAGCAGTACTTC.

This chain connects TRBV11-2 to TRBJ1-6, with D tentatively TRBD1 (5 bases). This CDR3 comprises 15 residues. CDR1 and CDR2 from the germline V gene are SGHAT and FQNNGV. With 4 bases removed from V and 10 bases from J, the gap between germline ends came to 17 bases. The CDR3 DNA follows: TGTGCCAGCAGCTGGAACGGGGCGGGGGGATCACCCCTCCACTTT. Translation: CASSWNGAGGSPLHF.

V is TRBV3-1 (or the pseudogene TRBV3-2) and J is TRBJ2-1, with TRBD2 identical over 8 bases. The trim removed 1 base at V and 4 bases at J, leaving 3 bases unmatched. Germline CDR1 reads LGHDT; CDR2 reads YNNKEL (reference sequence). CDR3 length equals 15 residues. The CDR3 nucleotides read TGTGCCAGCAGCCAAGTGGCTAGCGGGTACAATGAGCAGTTCTTC. Its translation is CASSQVASGYNEQFF.

The CDR3 reads CASSPRDRVNEQFF. The DNA of the CDR3 is TGTGCCAGCTCACCCCGGGACAGGGTCAATGAGCAGTTCTTC. The chain is built from TRBV18 and TRBJ2-1, with 9 nucleotides matching TRBD1. The CDR3 is made up of 14 amino acids. V dropped 3 bases and J dropped 6; count of bases not matched to a gene: 3. The germline CDR1 and CDR2 sequences are KGHSH and LQKENI. Filled out from reference TRBV18 and TRBJ2-1, the complete variable domain reads NAGVMQNPRHLVRRRGQEARLRCSPMKGHSHVYWYRQLPEEGLKFMVYLQKENIIDESGMPKERFSAEFPKEGPSILRIQQVVRGDSAAYFCASSPRDRVNEQFFGPGTRLTVL.

This clone appeared a single time. Additional DNA sequences in this sample encode the identical CDR3. This chain links TRBV5-1 with TRBJ2-7, with 7 bases fitting TRBD1. Germline lookup yields CDR1 SGHRS and CDR2 YFSETQ. The junction had 3 bases not matched to a gene; V was cut back by 4 bases and J by 2 bases. There are 13 residues in the CDR3. The CDR3 nucleotides read TGCGCCAGCAGCCCTGACAGGGCCTACGAGCAGTACTTC. This sequence encodes CASSPDRAYEQYF.

This chain links TRBV6-5 with TRBJ2-1, with D perhaps TRBD1 (6 bases). CDR1 is MNHEY, CDR2 SVGAGI, per germline. This CDR3 has 13 residues. CDR3 bases: TGTGCGGTGGGGGCCGAAGGCTACAATGAGCAGTTCTTC. It yields the protein CAVGAEGYNEQFF.

This clone was counted a single time. J is TRBJ1-2 and V is TRBV30, with D tentatively TRBD1 (5 bases). Germline values: CDR1 GTSNPN, CDR2 SVGIG (reference sequence). V was pared by 3 bases and J by 8 bases, with 16 bases between. The CDR3 totals 13 residues. The CDR3, as DNA: TGTGCCTGGAGGAAACGATCGAACAGGGGCTACACCTTC. Amino acid sequence: CAWRKRSNRGYTF.

This clone was counted between two and nine times. This chain joins TRBV6-6 and TRBJ1-6; a weak D match, TRBD1 (5 bases). V dropped 5 bases and J dropped 0 bases, with 17 bases sitting between them. The germline CDR1 and CDR2 sequences are MNHNY and SVGAGI (reference sequence). This CDR3 is built from 18 residues. This CDR3 reads CASSPAGLLSSYNSPLHF. The DNA of the CDR3 is TGTGCCAGCAGTCCCGCGGGGCTCTTGAGCTCCTATAATTCACCCCTCCACTTT.

The chain recombines TRBV4-3 with TRBJ1-4; tentatively, D is TRBD1 (6 bases). The CDR3 totals 17 residues. Germline V gives CDR1 LGHNA, CDR2 YSLEER. V was cut by 4 bases and J by 8 bases, with 23 bases left in between. The CDR3 here is CASSLSSFPLDREKLFF. CDR3 DNA: TGCGCCAGCAGCCTTTCGTCTTTTCCTTTAGACAGGGAAAAACTGTTTTTT.

This clone was found once. The chain recombines TRBV2 with TRBJ2-5; 8 nucleotides agree with TRBD1. With 6 bases clipped from V and 7 bases from J, the junction kept 19 bases outside the gene matches. CDR3 size: 17 residues. CDR1 is SNHLY and CDR2 is FYNNEI in the germline V gene. In DNA form, the CDR3 reads TGTGCCAGCAGGCACTTGACAGGGGAGAGGGTGAGGAGGACCCAGTACTTC. It yields the protein CASRHLTGERVRRTQYF.

The V and J genes are TRBV4-3 and TRBJ2-3, with a tentative D call TRBD2 (5 bases). The CDR3 spans 15 residues. The V gene lost 0 bases and the J gene lost 5 bases, with 12 bases spanning the gap. CDR1 and CDR2 (germline): LGHNA, YSLEER. The CDR3 sequence is CASSQDFFGGDTQYF. CDR3 sequence (DNA): TGCGCCAGCAGCCAAGATTTTTTTGGAGGAGATACGCAGTATTTT.

The chain links TRBV5-1 to TRBJ1-2, with TRBD1 identical over 8 bases. From germline, CDR1 is SGHRS and CDR2 YFSETQ. J gave up 3 bases and V 4 bases, and 8 bases lay outside the gene matches. The CDR3 runs to 15 residues. CDR3 amino acids: CASSADRAGDYGYTF. In DNA form, the CDR3 reads TGCGCCAGCAGCGCGGACAGGGCGGGAGACTATGGCTACACCTTC.

The rearrangement uses TRBV5-4 and TRBJ1-4, with D perhaps TRBD1 (5 bases). CDR3 size: 14 residues. Germline V lookup: CDR1 SGHNT, CDR2 YYREEE (reference sequence). Trimming pared 4 bases from V and 13 bases from J, leaving 20 bases between. The CDR3 reads CASSLNGGLGRLFF. The CDR3 nucleotides read TGTGCCAGCAGCCTAAACGGGGGACTGGGAAGACTGTTTTTT.

A single count supports this clone. The chain carries TRBV2 and TRBJ2-7; the match to TRBD2 covers 12 bases. CDR3 length equals 15 residues. Germline values: CDR1 SNHLY, CDR2 FYNNEI. Trimming at V came to 1 base and at J to 2 bases, leaving 0 bases not matched to a gene. CDR3 bases: TGTGCCAGCAGTGAAGGGACTAGCGGGACCTACGAGCAGTACTTC. Translating it yields CASSEGTSGTYEQYF.

This chain connects TRBV7-2 to TRBJ2-2; 9 bases map to TRBD1. Germline loops: CDR1 SGHTA, CDR2 FQGNSA. Germline trimming cut 4 bases from V and 4 bases from J; bases unmatched to any gene: 4. This CDR3 contains 15 residues. The CDR3 region has the DNA TGTGCCAGCAGCTGGGACAGGGTGGGCACCGGGGAGCTGTTTTTT. Its translation: CASSWDRVGTGELFF.

V is TRBV9 and J is TRBJ2-7; D possibly corresponds to TRBD1 (6 bases). CDR3 length equals 13 residues. The germline V gene encodes CDR1 SGDLS and CDR2 YYNGEE. V was trimmed by 4 bases and J by 3 bases, leaving 11 bases between them. As DNA, the CDR3 is TGTGCCAGCAGCCCACAGGGTAGCTACGAGCAGTACTTC. Residues: CASSPQGSYEQYF.

The chain is built from TRBV11-2 and TRBJ2-5; TRBD2 is a possible D gene (5 bases). Trimming left V 3 bases short and J 4 bases short, with 9 bases between. The CDR3 totals 13 residues. Germline assignment: CDR1 SGHAT and CDR2 FQNNGV. CDR3 residues: CASSFGVAETQYF. Written as DNA, the CDR3 is TGTGCCAGCAGCTTCGGGGTGGCAGAGACCCAGTACTTC. Variable domain in full (rest from reference TRBV11-2 and TRBJ2-5): EAGVAQSPRYKIIEKRQSVAFWCNPISGHATLYWYQQILGQGPKLLIQFQNNGVVDDSQLPKDRFSAERLKGVDSTLKIQPAKLEDSAVYLCASSFGVAETQYFGPGTRLLVL.

The chain employs TRBV27 and TRBJ2-5; TRBD2 matches 13 bases. J was trimmed by 3 bases and V by 6 bases; bases with no gene match: 10. Germline V lookup: CDR1 MNHEY, CDR2 SMNVEV (reference sequence). The CDR3 spans 17 residues. For the CDR3, the DNA is TGTGCCAGCAGAAGACTAGCGGGGGGACCAATAGAAGAGACCCAGTACTTC. Residues: CASRRLAGGPIEETQYF.

V is TRBV11-3 and J is TRBJ2-1, with D possibly matching TRBD1 (6 bases). CDR3 length: 15 amino acids. Trimming left V 2 bases short and J 7 bases short, with 15 bases between. Germline V gene data show CDR1 as SGHNT and CDR2 as YENEEA. In nucleotides, the CDR3 is TGTGCCAGCAGCTTACCTCCGCAGGGGCCAAATGAGCAGTTCTTC. This sequence encodes CASSLPPQGPNEQFF.

CDR3 sequence reads: CASTALRDGSYEQYF. CDR3 DNA sequence: TGTGCCAGCACGGCGCTTCGGGATGGGAGTTATGAGCAGTACTTC. The rearrangement links TRBV28 to TRBJ2-7, with D perhaps matching TRBD2 (5 bases). V lost 7 bases to trimming and J lost 7 bases, with 23 bases between them. CDR1 and CDR2 (germline): MDHEN, SYDVKM. The CDR3 extends over 15 amino acids.

The chain employs TRBV7-6 and TRBJ1-1; D is possibly TRBD1 (6 bases). The germline gives CDR1 SGHVS, CDR2 FNYEAQ. This CDR3 comprises 15 residues. With 2 bases removed from V and 3 bases from J, the gap between germline ends came to 13 bases. CDR3 nucleotides: TGTGCCAGCAGCTTACTACAGGGCGAGTACACTGAAGCTTTCTTT. Its protein product is CASSLLQGEYTEAFF.